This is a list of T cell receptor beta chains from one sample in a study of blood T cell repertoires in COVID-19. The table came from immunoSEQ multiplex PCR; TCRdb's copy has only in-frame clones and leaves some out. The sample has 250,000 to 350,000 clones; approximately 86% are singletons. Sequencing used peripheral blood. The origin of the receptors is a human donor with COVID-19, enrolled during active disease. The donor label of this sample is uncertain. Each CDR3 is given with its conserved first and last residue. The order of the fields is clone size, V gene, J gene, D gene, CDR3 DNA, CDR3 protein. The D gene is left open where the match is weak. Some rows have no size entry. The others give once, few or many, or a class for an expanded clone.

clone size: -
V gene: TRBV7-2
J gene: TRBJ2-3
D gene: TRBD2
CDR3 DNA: TGTGCCAGCAGCTTAAGAGCGGGAGAAGCAGATACGCAGTATTTT
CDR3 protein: CASSLRAGEADTQYF

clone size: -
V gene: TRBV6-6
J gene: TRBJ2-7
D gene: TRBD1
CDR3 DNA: TGTGCCAGCAGTCCCCCCGGGACAGTCTCCTACGAGCAGTACTTC
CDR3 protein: CASSPPGTVSYEQYF

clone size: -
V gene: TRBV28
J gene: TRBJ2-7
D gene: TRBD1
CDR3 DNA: TGTGCCAGCAGTACGTCCGGGACAGTTTCCTACGAGCAGTACTTC
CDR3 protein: CASSTSGTVSYEQYF

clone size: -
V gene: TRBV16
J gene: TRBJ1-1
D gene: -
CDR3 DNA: TGTGCCAGCAGCCAGGGGGGGCGAAGGACTGAAGCTTTCTTT
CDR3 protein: CASSQGGRRTEAFF

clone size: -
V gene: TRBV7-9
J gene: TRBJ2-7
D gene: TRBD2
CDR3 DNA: TGTGCCAGCAGCTTAGGAGGGACTAGCGGGGCTAGCTCCTACGAGCAGTACTTC
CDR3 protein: CASSLGGTSGASSYEQYF

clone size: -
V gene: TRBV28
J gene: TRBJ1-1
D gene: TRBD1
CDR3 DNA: TGTGCCAGCAGCCCACAGGGGGCGCGCACTGAAGCTTTCTTT
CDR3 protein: CASSPQGARTEAFF

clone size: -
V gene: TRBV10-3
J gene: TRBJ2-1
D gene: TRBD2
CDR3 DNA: TGTGCCACCCGTTGGTTGGTGGGGAGGGCCGAGGGGAATGAGCAGTTCTTC
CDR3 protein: CATRWLVGRAEGNEQFF

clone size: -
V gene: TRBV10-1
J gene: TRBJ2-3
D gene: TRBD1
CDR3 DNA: TGCGCCAGCGGGACAGGGGCAGATACGCAGTATTTT
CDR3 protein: CASGTGADTQYF

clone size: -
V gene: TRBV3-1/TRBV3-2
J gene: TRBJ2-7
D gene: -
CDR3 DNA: TGTGCCAGCAGCCCAAAAAAGAGGGGGGACAGTGCCTACGAGCAGTACTTC
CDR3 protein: CASSPKKRGDSAYEQYF

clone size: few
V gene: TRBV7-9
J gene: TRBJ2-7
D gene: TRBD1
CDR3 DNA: TGTGCCGGACGACAGGGGACCTACGAGCAGTACTTC
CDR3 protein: CAGRQGTYEQYF

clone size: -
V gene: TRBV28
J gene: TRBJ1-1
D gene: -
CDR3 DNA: TGTGCCATATTGTTTAACACTGAAGCTTTCTTT
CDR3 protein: CAILFNTEAFF

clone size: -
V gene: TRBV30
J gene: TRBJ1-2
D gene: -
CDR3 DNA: TGTGCCTGGAGCAGGGGCTATGGCTACACCTTC
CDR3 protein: CAWSRGYGYTF

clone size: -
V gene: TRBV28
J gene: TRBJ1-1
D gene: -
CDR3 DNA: TGTGCCAGCAGTAAACACAAGAAATCGAACACTGAAGCTTTCTTT
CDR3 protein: CASSKHKKSNTEAFF

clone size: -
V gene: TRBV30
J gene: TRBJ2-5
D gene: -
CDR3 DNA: TGTGCCTGGAGTGTAGGGAGCCCCGCTGCCCAGTACTTC
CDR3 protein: CAWSVGSPAAQYF

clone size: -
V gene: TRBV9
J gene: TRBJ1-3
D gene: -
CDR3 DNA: TGTGCCAGCAGCGGGGGGGTAATGACTGGAAACACCATATATTTT
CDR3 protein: CASSGGVMTGNTIYF

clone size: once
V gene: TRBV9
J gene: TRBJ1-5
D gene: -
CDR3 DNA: TGTGCCAGCAGCCCTGGGGCCTACCATCAGCCCCAGCATTTT
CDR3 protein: CASSPGAYHQPQHF

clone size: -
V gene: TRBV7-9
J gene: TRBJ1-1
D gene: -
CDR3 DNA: TGTGCCAGCAGCTTAAGTCGTCGAGGGAAGACTGAAGCTTTCTTT
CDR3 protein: CASSLSRRGKTEAFF

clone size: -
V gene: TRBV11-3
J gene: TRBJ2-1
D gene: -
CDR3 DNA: TGTGCCAGCAGCTTTGAGGGCTCCTACAATGAGCAGTTCTTC
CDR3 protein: CASSFEGSYNEQFF

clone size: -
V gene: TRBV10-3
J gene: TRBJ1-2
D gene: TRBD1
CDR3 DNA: TGTGCCATCGCAACCGGGACAGGACTCTATGGCTACACCTTC
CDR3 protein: CAIATGTGLYGYTF

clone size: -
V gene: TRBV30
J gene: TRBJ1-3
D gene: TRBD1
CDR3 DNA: TGTGCCTGGAACCCGGGACAGCCGCCTTACTCTGGAAACACCATATATTTT
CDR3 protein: CAWNPGQPPYSGNTIYF

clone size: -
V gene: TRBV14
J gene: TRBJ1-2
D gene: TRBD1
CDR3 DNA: TGTGCCAGCAGCCAAGGGGACAGGGAGCATGGCTACACCTTC
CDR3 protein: CASSQGDREHGYTF

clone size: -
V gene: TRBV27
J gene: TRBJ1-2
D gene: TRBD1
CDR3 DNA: TGTGCCAGCAGCGACAGGGTCTGGGATGGCTACACCTTC
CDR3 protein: CASSDRVWDGYTF

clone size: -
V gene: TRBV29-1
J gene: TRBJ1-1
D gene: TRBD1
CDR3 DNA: TGCAGCGTGGGACAGGGGGCGTACACTGAAGCTTTCTTT
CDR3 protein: CSVGQGAYTEAFF

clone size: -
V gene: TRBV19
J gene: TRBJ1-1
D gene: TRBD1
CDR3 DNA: TGTGCCAGCGATGTAATGCCGGGACAGGCAATCTCTGAAGCTTTCTTT
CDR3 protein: CASDVMPGQAISEAFF

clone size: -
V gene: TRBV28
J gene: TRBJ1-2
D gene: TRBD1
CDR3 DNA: TGTGCCAGCAGGGGACAGGCAGTGGGGGGCTACACCTTC
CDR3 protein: CASRGQAVGGYTF

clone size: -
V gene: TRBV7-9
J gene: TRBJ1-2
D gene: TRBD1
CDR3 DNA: TGTGCCAGCAGCTTGACAGGGGGCTACACCTTC
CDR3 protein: CASSLTGGYTF

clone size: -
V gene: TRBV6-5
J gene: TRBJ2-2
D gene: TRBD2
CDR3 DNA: TGTGCCAGCCCCGAGGGACTAGCGGGAGGAGGGGAGCTGTTTTTT
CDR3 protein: CASPEGLAGGGELFF

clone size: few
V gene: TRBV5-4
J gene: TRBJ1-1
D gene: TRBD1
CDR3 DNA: TGTGCCAGCAGCATGCCCCGACAGGGTAGAAAAGCTTTCTTT
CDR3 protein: CASSMPRQGRKAFF

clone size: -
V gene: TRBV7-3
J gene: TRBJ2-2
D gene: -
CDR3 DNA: TGTGCCAGCCAGATTAGCGGGAACACCGGGGAGCTGTTTTTT
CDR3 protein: CASQISGNTGELFF

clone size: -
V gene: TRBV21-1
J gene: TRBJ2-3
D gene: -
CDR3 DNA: TGTGCCAGCAGCAAACTGGACAGAATCACAGATACGCAGTATTTT
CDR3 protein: CASSKLDRITDTQYF

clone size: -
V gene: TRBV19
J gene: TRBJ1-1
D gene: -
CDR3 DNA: TGTGCCAGTAGTATAGGGGCTAAGAACACTGAAGCTTTCTTT
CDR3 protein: CASSIGAKNTEAFF

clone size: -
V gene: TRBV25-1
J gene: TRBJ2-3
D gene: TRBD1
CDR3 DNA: TGTGCCAGCTCCAGGACAGGGTCCACAGATACGCAGTATTTT
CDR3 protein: CASSRTGSTDTQYF

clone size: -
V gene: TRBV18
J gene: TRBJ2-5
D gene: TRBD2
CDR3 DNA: TGTGCCAGCTCCCCGGAGGCGGGGGGGGAAGAGACCCAGTACTTC
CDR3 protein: CASSPEAGGEETQYF

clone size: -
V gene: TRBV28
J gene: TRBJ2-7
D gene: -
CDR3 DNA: TGTGCCAGCAGTAGGGGAGGCCCCGACTACGAGCAGTACTTC
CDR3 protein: CASSRGGPDYEQYF

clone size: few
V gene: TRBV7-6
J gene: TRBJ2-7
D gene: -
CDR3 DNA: TGTGCCAGCAGCTTTAGCTCTCCCTACGAGCAGTACTTC
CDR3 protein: CASSFSSPYEQYF

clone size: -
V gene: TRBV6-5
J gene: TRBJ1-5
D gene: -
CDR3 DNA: TGTGCCAGCAGTCCCCGGGGCAATCAGCCCCAGCATTTT
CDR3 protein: CASSPRGNQPQHF

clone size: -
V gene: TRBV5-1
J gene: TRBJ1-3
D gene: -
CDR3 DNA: TGCGCCAGCAGTCTAGAGGTCTCTGGAAACACCATATATTTT
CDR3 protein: CASSLEVSGNTIYF

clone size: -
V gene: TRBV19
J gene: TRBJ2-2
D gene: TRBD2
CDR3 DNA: TGTGCCAGTCGGACTAGCGGGATCGGGACCGGGGAGCTGTTTTTT
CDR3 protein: CASRTSGIGTGELFF

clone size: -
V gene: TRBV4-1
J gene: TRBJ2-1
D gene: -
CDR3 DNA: TGCGCCAGCAGCCAACCTGTGCGTCGGGGAAACAATGAGCAGTTCTTC
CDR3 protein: CASSQPVRRGNNEQFF

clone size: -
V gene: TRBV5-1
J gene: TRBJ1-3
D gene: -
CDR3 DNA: TGCGCCAGCGCACCTAGTGGTTCTGGAAACACCATATATTTT
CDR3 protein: CASAPSGSGNTIYF

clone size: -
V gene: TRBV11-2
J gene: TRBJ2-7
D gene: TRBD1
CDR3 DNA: TGTGCCAGCAGTCCAAAGTGGCTTAACAGGGGGACCACCTACGAGCAGTACTTC
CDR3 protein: CASSPKWLNRGTTYEQYF

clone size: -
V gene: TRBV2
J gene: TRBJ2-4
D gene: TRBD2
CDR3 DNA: TGTGCCAGCAGTGAATCTAGCGGGAGGGTAAAAAACATTCAGTACTTC
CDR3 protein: CASSESSGRVKNIQYF

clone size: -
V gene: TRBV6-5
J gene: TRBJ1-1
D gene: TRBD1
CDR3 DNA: TGTGCCAGCAGTACCCGGGACAGGCGGGGGGAAGCTTTCTTT
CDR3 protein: CASSTRDRRGEAFF

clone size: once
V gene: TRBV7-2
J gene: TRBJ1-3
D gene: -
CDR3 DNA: TGTGCCAGCAGCTTAATGAGCACTCCAGGAAACACCATATATTTT
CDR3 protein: CASSLMSTPGNTIYF

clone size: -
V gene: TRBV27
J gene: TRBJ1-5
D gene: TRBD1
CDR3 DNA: TGTGCCAGCAGCTCCCGGTCGACAGGGGACGTCCGCAATCAGCCCCAGCATTTT
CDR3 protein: CASSSRSTGDVRNQPQHF

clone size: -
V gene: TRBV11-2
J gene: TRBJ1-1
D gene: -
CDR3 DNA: TGTGCCAGCAGCTTGGGGGGTGGGGGCACTGAAGCTTTCTTT
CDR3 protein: CASSLGGGGTEAFF

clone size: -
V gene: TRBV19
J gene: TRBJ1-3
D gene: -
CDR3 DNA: TGTGCCAGTAGTATATATCGGGGATACTCTGGAAACACCATATATTTT
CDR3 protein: CASSIYRGYSGNTIYF

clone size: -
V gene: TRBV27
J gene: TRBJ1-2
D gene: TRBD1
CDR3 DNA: TGTGCCAGCAGCCGGAACGTCCGCGGGACAGGGGATTACTATGGCTACACCTTC
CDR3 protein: CASSRNVRGTGDYYGYTF